The source of this TCR beta chain is a study of shared clonotypes between healthy human individuals. The sample holds many counts of this clone. Its antigen is not known. V lost 5 bases to trimming and J lost 6 bases, with 14 bases between them. Germline V CDR1 and CDR2: SGHTA, FQGNSA. The CDR3 loop spans 14 amino acids. Overall study findings and caveats: Clonotype sharing among donors, it was expected, would be affected by sequencing depth.

Unsorted PBMC replicate PCRs used 300 ng DNA, approximately 30,000 T cell genomes. Profiling relied on immunoSEQ multiplex PCR, and the TCRdb table lists in-frame clones only, not all of them. The data hold more than 400,000 clones, with roughly 80% observed a single time. Free of recent acute infections or vaccinations, the donors were healthy HIV-negative adults. The sequence derives from a woman aged 40 to 50 in good health. Some clones in this sample may be carry-over from other donors' samples. Sequenced material: PBMCs. The chain combines TRBV7-2 with TRBJ1-5; maybe TRBD1 (6 bases). The CDR3 region has the DNA TGTGCCAGCAGCCTCCGGGACACTGGTCAGCCCCAGCATTTT. It is translated as CASSLRDTGQPQHF.